The 4 T cell receptor beta chains below come from one sample, sequenced in a study of CD8+CD57+ T cells in acquired aplastic anemia. TCR beta VDJ and CDR3 profiling used genomic DNA as template. TCRdb itself ran the reads through MiXCR, one entry per CDR3 protein. The data hold 150,000 to 200,000 distinct CDR3 sequences, with around three fifths observed a single time. The source material was sorted CD4+, CD8+, or CD8+CD57+ T cells (not recorded which) from PBMCs. The source is a human donor with severe aplastic anemia or a healthy control (not recorded which).

The chain is built from TRBV10-3 and TRBJ1-4; D is possibly TRBD1 (6 bases). Germline V gives CDR1 ENHRY, CDR2 SYGVKD. CDR3 length: 14 amino acids. V gave up 5 bases and J gave up 3 bases, with 10 bases separating them. This CDR3 reads CAISSGVSNEKLFF. CDR3 bases: TGTGCCATCAGTTCAGGGGTGTCTAATGAAAAACTGTTTTTT.

This chain connects TRBV19 to TRBJ1-1; D not resolved. Germline CDR1 is LNHDA and CDR2 is SQIVND (reference sequence). Trimming removed 6 bases from V and 4 bases from J, with 9 bases in between. This CDR3 region has 12 residues. CDR3 protein: CASRPGGTEAFF. For the CDR3, the DNA is TGTGCCAGTAGGCCAGGTGGCACTGAAGCTTTCTTT.

Only a few counts were recorded for this clonotype. V is TRBV7-2 and J is TRBJ2-5; TRBD2 is a possible D gene (6 bases). Trimming pared 1 base from V and 4 bases from J, leaving 10 bases between. This CDR3 has 14 residues. In germline, CDR1 is SGHTA, CDR2 FQGNSA. CDR3 protein: CASSLGGRRETQYF. In nucleotides, the CDR3 is TGTGCCAGCAGCTTAGGAGGGAGGAGAGAGACCCAGTACTTC.

The chain's CDR3 is CASSGTTNSNQPQHF. The CDR3 DNA follows: TGTGCCAGCTCTGGGACAACGAATAGCAATCAGCCCCAGCATTTT. The J gene is TRBJ1-5, the V gene TRBV2; TRBD1 might be the D (6 bases). This CDR3 is built from 15 residues. Trimming left V 8 bases short and J 0 bases short, with 14 bases between. Germline V CDR1 and CDR2: SNHLY, FYNNEI.